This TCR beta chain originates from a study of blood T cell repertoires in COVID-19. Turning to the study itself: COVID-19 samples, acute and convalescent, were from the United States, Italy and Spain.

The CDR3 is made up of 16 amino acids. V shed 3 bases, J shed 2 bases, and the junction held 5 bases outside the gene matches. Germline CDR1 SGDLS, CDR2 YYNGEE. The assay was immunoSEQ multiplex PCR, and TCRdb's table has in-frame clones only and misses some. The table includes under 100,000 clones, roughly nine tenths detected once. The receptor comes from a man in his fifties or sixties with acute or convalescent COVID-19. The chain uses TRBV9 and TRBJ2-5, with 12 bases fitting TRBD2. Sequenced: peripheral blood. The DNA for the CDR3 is TGTGCCAGCAGCGCCCGACTAGCGGGGGAGCAAGAGACCCAGTACTTC. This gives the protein CASSARLAGEQETQYF.